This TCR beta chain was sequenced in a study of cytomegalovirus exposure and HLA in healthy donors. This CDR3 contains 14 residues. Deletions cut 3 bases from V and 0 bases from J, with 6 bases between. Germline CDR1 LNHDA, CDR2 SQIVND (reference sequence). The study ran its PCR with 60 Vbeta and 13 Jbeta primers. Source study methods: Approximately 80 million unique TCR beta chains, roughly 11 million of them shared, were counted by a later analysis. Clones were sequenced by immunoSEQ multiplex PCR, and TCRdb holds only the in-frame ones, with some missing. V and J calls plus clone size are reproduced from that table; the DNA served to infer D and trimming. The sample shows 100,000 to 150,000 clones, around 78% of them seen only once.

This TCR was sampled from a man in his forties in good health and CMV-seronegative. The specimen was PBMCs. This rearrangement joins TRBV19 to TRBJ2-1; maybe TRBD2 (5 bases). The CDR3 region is CASSITSSYNEQFF. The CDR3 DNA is TGTGCCAGTAGTATTACTAGCTCCTACAATGAGCAGTTCTTC.